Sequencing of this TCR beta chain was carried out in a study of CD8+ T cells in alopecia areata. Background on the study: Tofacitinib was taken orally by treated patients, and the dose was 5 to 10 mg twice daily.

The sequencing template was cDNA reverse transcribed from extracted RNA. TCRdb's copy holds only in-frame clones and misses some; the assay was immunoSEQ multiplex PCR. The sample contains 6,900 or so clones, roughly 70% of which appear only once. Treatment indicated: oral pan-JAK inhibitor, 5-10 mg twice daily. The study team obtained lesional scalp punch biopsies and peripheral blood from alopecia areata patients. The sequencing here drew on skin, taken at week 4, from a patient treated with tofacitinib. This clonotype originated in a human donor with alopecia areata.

CDR3 amino acids: CASSSKREEYEQYF. Here the CDR3 DNA reads TGTGCCAGCAGTTCCAAGCGGGAGGAATACGAGCAGTACTTC. This chain connects TRBV7-9 to TRBJ2-7; 9 bases fit TRBD2. Looked up from germline, CDR1 is SEHNR and CDR2 is FQNEAQ (reference sequence). This CDR3 is 14 amino acids long. J was trimmed by 4 bases and V by 6 bases; bases with no gene match: 7.